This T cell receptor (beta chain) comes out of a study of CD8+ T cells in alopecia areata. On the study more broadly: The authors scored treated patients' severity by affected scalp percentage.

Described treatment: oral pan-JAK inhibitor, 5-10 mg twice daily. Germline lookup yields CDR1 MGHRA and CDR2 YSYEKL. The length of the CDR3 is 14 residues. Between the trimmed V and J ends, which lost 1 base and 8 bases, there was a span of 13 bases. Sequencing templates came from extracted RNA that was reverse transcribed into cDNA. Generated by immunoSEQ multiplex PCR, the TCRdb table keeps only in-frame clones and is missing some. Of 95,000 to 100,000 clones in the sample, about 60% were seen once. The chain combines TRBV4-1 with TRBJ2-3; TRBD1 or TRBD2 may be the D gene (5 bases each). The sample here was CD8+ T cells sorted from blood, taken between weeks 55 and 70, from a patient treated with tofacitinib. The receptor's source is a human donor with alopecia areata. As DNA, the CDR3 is TGCGCCAGCAGCCAAGGGGACCAGACAACTACGCAGTATTTT. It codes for CASSQGDQTTTQYF.